A selection of T cell receptor beta chains follows, all from one sample in a study of blood T cell repertoires in COVID-19. The assay was immunoSEQ multiplex PCR, and TCRdb's table has in-frame clones only and misses some. The repertoire holds 20,000 to 25,000 clones, with about 84% as singletons. Sequencing was done on a sample of peripheral blood. Receptors were obtained from a human donor with active COVID-19. The donor label of this sample is uncertain. CDR3s include the opening cysteine and the closing phenylalanine or tryptophan. A D gene is named only where the DNA matches it firmly. Expanded clones are given a class, and other clones once, few, many or no size at all.

J: TRBJ1-2; size: .; V: TRBV29-1; length: 13; D: TRBD1; DNA: TGCAGCGCCGACAGGGGCAATAACTATGGCTACACCTTC; CDR3: CSADRGNNYGYTF
J: TRBJ1-1; size: once; V: TRBV27; length: 15; D: .; DNA: TGTGCCAGCAGTAGACAGGCAGCCCTTAACACTGAAGCTTTCTTT; CDR3: CASSRQAALNTEAFF
J: TRBJ2-3; size: .; V: TRBV12-3/TRBV12-4; length: 12; D: .; DNA: TGTGCCAGCAGCCCTGGACTAGATACGCAGTATTTT; CDR3: CASSPGLDTQYF
J: TRBJ2-7; size: .; V: TRBV6-5; length: 15; D: .; DNA: TGTGCCAGCAGTTACTCGATTGGCGACAGATACGAGCAGTACTTC; CDR3: CASSYSIGDRYEQYF
J: TRBJ2-7; size: .; V: TRBV5-4; length: 15; D: .; DNA: TGTGCCAGCAGCTTGATCGGCGGGATCTCCTACGAGCAGTACTTC; CDR3: CASSLIGGISYEQYF
J: TRBJ2-7; size: .; V: TRBV19; length: 14; D: .; DNA: TGTGCCAGTAGTATAGGGGGCAGGTCCTACGAGCAGTACTTC; CDR3: CASSIGGRSYEQYF
J: TRBJ2-7; size: .; V: TRBV9; length: 15; D: .; DNA: TGTGCCAGCAGTTCCCAGGGGAATAGGTGGAGCGAGCAGTACTTC; CDR3: CASSSQGNRWSEQYF
J: TRBJ2-2; size: .; V: TRBV14; length: 16; D: TRBD1; DNA: TGTGCCAGCAGCCCGGGCAGGGGGCGCATCACCGGGGAGCTGTTTTTT; CDR3: CASSPGRGRITGELFF
J: TRBJ2-3; size: .; V: TRBV10-3; length: 14; D: TRBD2; DNA: TGTGCCATCAAACTAGCGCGGGACACAGATACGCAGTATTTT; CDR3: CAIKLARDTDTQYF
J: TRBJ2-7; size: .; V: TRBV11-2; length: 13; D: .; DNA: TGTGCCAGCAGCTTAGCCGGAGCCTACGAGCAGTACTTC; CDR3: CASSLAGAYEQYF
J: TRBJ2-1; size: .; V: TRBV13; length: 17; D: TRBD2; DNA: TGTGCCAGCAGCCTTATCGGACTAGCGGATTATTACAATGAGCAGTTCTTC; CDR3: CASSLIGLADYYNEQFF
J: TRBJ2-2; size: .; V: TRBV10-1; length: 12; D: .; DNA: TGCGCCAGCCAGCGTAACACCGGGGAGCTGTTTTTT; CDR3: CASQRNTGELFF
J: TRBJ2-3; size: .; V: TRBV6-1; length: 18; D: TRBD2; DNA: TGTGCCAGCAGTGAAGCGGTTCAAGGGACTATCTACACAGATACGCAGTATTTT; CDR3: CASSEAVQGTIYTDTQYF
J: TRBJ2-1; size: .; V: TRBV6-2/TRBV6-3; length: 20; D: TRBD2; DNA: TGTGCCAGCAGTTACTCGGTCGGACAGAAAACTAGCGGGGGCTACAATGAGCAGTTCTTC; CDR3: CASSYSVGQKTSGGYNEQFF
J: TRBJ1-4; size: .; V: TRBV11-1; length: 13; D: .; DNA: TGTGCCAGCAGCTTAGCCCGGGGTGAAAAACTGTTTTTT; CDR3: CASSLARGEKLFF
J: TRBJ2-1; size: .; V: TRBV25-1; length: 13; D: .; DNA: TGTGCCAGCAGTGAGGCAGCCTACAATGAGCAGTTCTTC; CDR3: CASSEAAYNEQFF
J: TRBJ1-2; size: .; V: TRBV27; length: 15; D: .; DNA: TGTGCCAGCAGGCCCGGTTCAGGGGCTCGCTATGGCTACACCTTC; CDR3: CASRPGSGARYGYTF
J: TRBJ2-7; size: .; V: TRBV12-5; length: 19; D: TRBD2; DNA: TGTGCTAGTGGTTTGGTAGTATATGAGGGACTAGCGGGCTCCTACGAGCAGTACTTC; CDR3: CASGLVVYEGLAGSYEQYF
J: TRBJ2-1; size: .; V: TRBV30; length: 13; D: .; DNA: TGTGCCTGGATGGCTCGGGGACGGGGGGCCCAGTTCTTC; CDR3: CAWMARGRGAQFF
J: TRBJ2-1; size: .; V: TRBV11-2; length: 14; D: .; DNA: TGTGCCAGCAGCTTAGCCCCGGGGATCAATGAGCAGTTCTTC; CDR3: CASSLAPGINEQFF
J: TRBJ2-3; size: .; V: TRBV28; length: 21; D: TRBD2; DNA: TGTGCGAGCAGTACAAATAGGCGGGTTAGCGGGAGAGGTATGGGAACAGATACGCAGTATTTT; CDR3: CASSTNRRVSGRGMGTDTQYF